Described below is a single TCR beta chain sequence and its context. What it recognizes is unknown. The CDR3 is made up of 14 amino acids. Germline V lookup: CDR1 SGHAT, CDR2 FQNNGV. Germline trimming cut 3 bases from V and 5 bases from J; bases unmatched to any gene: 4. This sample was included in a study of T cell responses to AZD1222 COVID-19 vaccine. The study's findings and limits: Unmutated variant regions reportedly attract nearly half of all spike-specific TCRs. Females outnumbered males among donors, who were mostly white British; clonal diversity was possibly underestimated. Compared with day 0, the breadth and depth of the Spike-specific TCR repertoire rose significantly after two doses of AZD1222.

Analyses pooled second doses at about 4 or about 12 weeks. Repertoires were generated with immunoSEQ multiplex PCR, while TCRdb's copy carries only in-frame clones and drops some. The sample lists tens of thousands of clones, roughly 87% seen once, with about a tenth in the top ten. This TCR derives from an adult who received the AZD1222 COVID-19 vaccine. This sequence joins TRBV11-2 and TRBJ1-1, with 9 bases matching TRBD1. The source material was peripheral blood, sampled 28 days after the second AZD1222 dose. The chain's CDR3 is CASSFGDRGTEAFF. CDR3 bases: TGTGCCAGCAGCTTTGGAGACAGGGGGACTGAAGCTTTCTTT.